This T cell receptor (beta chain) was identified during a study of blood T cells in healthy people across ages. Then a second PCR, running roughly 7 to 11 cycles, was carried out with a sample-barcoded 5' primer and a J-beta primer mix. MiXCR was run by TCRdb on the 5' RACE reads, yielding one entry per CDR3 protein. The sample includes 1 million or so distinct CDR3 sequences, 25% seen only once; the top ten take approximately 0.71%. The study, taken as a whole, reports: Compared with aged donors, long-lived donors showed fewer expanded clones, suggesting selection.

As for this clonotype: Its antigen is unknown.

Germline lookup yields CDR1 SQVTM and CDR2 ANQGSEA. The CDR3 covers 12 residues. V dropped 0 bases and J dropped 10 bases, with 10 bases sitting between them. A further study also used this sample, focusing on T cells of mothers and their children.

The receptor was derived from a girl aged 2-10 years in good health. The source material was blood. The rearrangement uses TRBV29-1 and TRBJ1-5; a possible D gene is TRBD1 (5 bases). CDR3 loop: CSVEDWGGPQHF. The CDR3 bases are TGCAGCGTTGAAGATTGGGGCGGACCCCAGCATTTT.